This T cell receptor (beta chain) was retrieved from a study of blood T cell repertoires in COVID-19. The CDR3 spans 14 residues. V lost 7 bases to trimming and J lost 3 bases; unmatched junction nucleotides: 6. Per the germline V gene, CDR1 is LNHDA and CDR2 is SQIVND (reference sequence). TCRdb's table, derived via immunoSEQ multiplex PCR, lists solely in-frame clones and lacks some. The sample lists approximately 300,000 clones; more than 90% were seen once. The sequenced sample was PBMCs or T cells enriched from blood (not recorded which). This sequence was found in a woman aged 25 to 39 who had been exposed to COVID-19. The J gene is TRBJ1-1, the V gene TRBV19, with 9 bases that match TRBD1. CDR3 coding DNA: TGTGCCAGTACCAGGGACAGGGACTACACTGAAGCTTTCTTT. Its protein product is CASTRDRDYTEAFF.